These T cell receptor beta chains were read from a single sample in a study of blood T cell repertoires in COVID-19. Here immunoSEQ multiplex PCR was the method, and the copy in TCRdb shows in-frame clones only, minus some. The sample shows just over 650,000 clones, just under 90% of them seen only once. The specimen sequenced was peripheral blood. These TCRs come from a woman aged 18-30 years with acute or convalescent COVID-19. CDR3s include the opening cysteine and the closing phenylalanine or tryptophan. The order of the fields is D gene, J gene, V gene, clone size, CDR3 DNA, CDR3 protein. A D gene is named only where the DNA matches it firmly. Part of the rows lack a size; the others show once, few, many or a class for expanded clones.

D gene: -
J gene: TRBJ2-3
V gene: TRBV6-4
clone size: few
CDR3 DNA: TGTGCCAGCAGTTATTCCCCCCAAGGGGGCACAGATACGCAGTATTTT
CDR3 protein: CASSYSPQGGTDTQYF

D gene: TRBD1
J gene: TRBJ1-4
V gene: TRBV29-1
clone size: -
CDR3 DNA: TGCAGCGTGCCGGGACAGACAAATGAAAAACTGTTTTTT
CDR3 protein: CSVPGQTNEKLFF

D gene: -
J gene: TRBJ2-7
V gene: TRBV18
clone size: few
CDR3 DNA: TGTGCCAGCTCACCACCCTCCAGTCCCTACGAGCAGTACTTC
CDR3 protein: CASSPPSSPYEQYF

D gene: TRBD1
J gene: TRBJ1-2
V gene: TRBV10-3
clone size: -
CDR3 DNA: TGTGCCATCAGTGCGGGACAGGGAAACTATGGCTACACCTTC
CDR3 protein: CAISAGQGNYGYTF

D gene: TRBD1
J gene: TRBJ1-1
V gene: TRBV6-5
clone size: -
CDR3 DNA: TGTGCCAGCAGTTACTCGGCAGGGGGATTTACTGAAGCTTTCTTT
CDR3 protein: CASSYSAGGFTEAFF

D gene: TRBD1
J gene: TRBJ2-7
V gene: TRBV6-5
clone size: -
CDR3 DNA: TGTGCCAGCAGTTACAGACAGGGGCCCTACGAGCAGTACTTC
CDR3 protein: CASSYRQGPYEQYF

D gene: TRBD1
J gene: TRBJ1-2
V gene: TRBV7-9
clone size: -
CDR3 DNA: TGTGCCAGCAGCTTTCGGAAAGAAGGGGACAGGGATAACTATGGCTACACCTTC
CDR3 protein: CASSFRKEGDRDNYGYTF

D gene: TRBD2
J gene: TRBJ2-3
V gene: TRBV7-9
clone size: -
CDR3 DNA: TGTGCCAGCAGCCGATCCGGGACTAGCCGCACAGATACGCAGTATTTT
CDR3 protein: CASSRSGTSRTDTQYF

D gene: -
J gene: TRBJ1-2
V gene: TRBV4-1
clone size: -
CDR3 DNA: TGCGCCAGCAGCCAAGTAATGGGCGACCGTTCTAACTATGGCTACACCTTC
CDR3 protein: CASSQVMGDRSNYGYTF

D gene: TRBD1
J gene: TRBJ1-5
V gene: TRBV19
clone size: -
CDR3 DNA: TGTGCCAGTAGTGGCGTGGGACAGGGGGCGAGGGGCAATCAGCCCCAGCATTTT
CDR3 protein: CASSGVGQGARGNQPQHF

D gene: TRBD2
J gene: TRBJ2-2
V gene: TRBV15
clone size: -
CDR3 DNA: TGTGCCACCAGCGGAAGGACTAGCCTTACCGGGGAGCTGTTTTTT
CDR3 protein: CATSGRTSLTGELFF

D gene: TRBD1
J gene: TRBJ1-2
V gene: TRBV6-6
clone size: -
CDR3 DNA: TGTGCCAGCAGTTCCGCCGACCGGGACAGGGACGGTGGCTACACCTTC
CDR3 protein: CASSSADRDRDGGYTF

D gene: -
J gene: TRBJ2-3
V gene: TRBV2
clone size: -
CDR3 DNA: TGTGCCAGCAGTGAAGGGCATTCGGATACGCAGTATTTT
CDR3 protein: CASSEGHSDTQYF

D gene: -
J gene: TRBJ2-7
V gene: TRBV10-1
clone size: -
CDR3 DNA: TGCGCCAGCAGTCCCGGTGGCGGAGGAGGGCTGCAGTACTTC
CDR3 protein: CASSPGGGGGLQYF

D gene: -
J gene: TRBJ1-4
V gene: TRBV27
clone size: -
CDR3 DNA: TGTGCCAGCAGCCACAGATGGTGGGGGGTTGCAACTAATGAAAAACTGTTTTTT
CDR3 protein: CASSHRWWGVATNEKLFF

D gene: TRBD1
J gene: TRBJ2-1
V gene: TRBV5-1
clone size: once
CDR3 DNA: TGCGCCAGCAGCCCTGAGACAGGGGGATCCTACAATGAGCAGTTCTTC
CDR3 protein: CASSPETGGSYNEQFF

D gene: -
J gene: TRBJ1-1
V gene: TRBV19
clone size: few
CDR3 DNA: TGTGCCAGTAGTATGGCCAGTTTGGCTTTCTTT
CDR3 protein: CASSMASLAFF

D gene: -
J gene: TRBJ1-6
V gene: TRBV5-1
clone size: -
CDR3 DNA: TGCGCCAGCAGCTTGGAGGTTGGGGGGGGAATCAATTCACCCCTCCACTTT
CDR3 protein: CASSLEVGGGINSPLHF

D gene: -
J gene: TRBJ2-7
V gene: TRBV15
clone size: -
CDR3 DNA: TGTGCCATCCGGGACATCTCCTACGAGCAGTACTTC
CDR3 protein: CAIRDISYEQYF

D gene: -
J gene: TRBJ1-2
V gene: TRBV30
clone size: -
CDR3 DNA: TGTGCCTGGGGTCTCAGGGATGCCCATGGCTACACCTTC
CDR3 protein: CAWGLRDAHGYTF

D gene: -
J gene: TRBJ1-2
V gene: TRBV7-2
clone size: -
CDR3 DNA: TGTGCCAGCAGCGCTAGACAGAATGGCTACACCTTC
CDR3 protein: CASSARQNGYTF

D gene: TRBD1
J gene: TRBJ2-3
V gene: TRBV29-1
clone size: -
CDR3 DNA: TGCAGCGCCGCGGGACAGGGGAACACAGATACGCAGTATTTT
CDR3 protein: CSAAGQGNTDTQYF

D gene: TRBD1
J gene: TRBJ1-4
V gene: TRBV30
clone size: -
CDR3 DNA: TGTGCCTGCCTACCACAGGGGGCCGGTGAAAAACTGTTTTTT
CDR3 protein: CACLPQGAGEKLFF

D gene: TRBD1
J gene: TRBJ2-7
V gene: TRBV4-1
clone size: -
CDR3 DNA: TGCGCCAGCAGCTACCGGGACAGGGGGTACGAGCAGTACTTC
CDR3 protein: CASSYRDRGYEQYF

D gene: -
J gene: TRBJ2-3
V gene: TRBV19
clone size: -
CDR3 DNA: TGTGCCACAGGGGCTTTCACAGATACGCAGTATTTT
CDR3 protein: CATGAFTDTQYF

D gene: TRBD1
J gene: TRBJ1-2
V gene: TRBV24-1
clone size: -
CDR3 DNA: TGTGCCACCAGATTGGACAGGATACGGGCTAACTATGGCTACACCTTC
CDR3 protein: CATRLDRIRANYGYTF

D gene: TRBD2
J gene: TRBJ2-3
V gene: TRBV6-2/TRBV6-3
clone size: -
CDR3 DNA: TGTGCCAGCAGTTCGGGACTAGCGAAAACAGATACGCAGTATTTT
CDR3 protein: CASSSGLAKTDTQYF

D gene: -
J gene: TRBJ2-7
V gene: TRBV5-1
clone size: -
CDR3 DNA: TGCGCCAGCAGCTCCGGCTCTAGCTTTGAGCAGTACTTC
CDR3 protein: CASSSGSSFEQYF

D gene: TRBD2
J gene: TRBJ2-2
V gene: TRBV27
clone size: -
CDR3 DNA: TGTGCCAGCAGATCTCGAGTAGCGGGGATCGGGGAGCTGTTTTTT
CDR3 protein: CASRSRVAGIGELFF

D gene: -
J gene: TRBJ1-2
V gene: TRBV4-3
clone size: -
CDR3 DNA: TGCGCCAGCAGCCAAGATTGGCGGGACCTGTTTGGCGGCTACACCTTC
CDR3 protein: CASSQDWRDLFGGYTF

D gene: TRBD1
J gene: TRBJ1-1
V gene: TRBV25-1
clone size: -
CDR3 DNA: TGTGCCAGCACCTCTACTCTCAAGGGGGCAAGGACATTGGCTTTCTTT
CDR3 protein: CASTSTLKGARTLAFF

D gene: TRBD2
J gene: TRBJ2-3
V gene: TRBV5-4
clone size: -
CDR3 DNA: TGTGCCAGCAGCGCCGCCGGGACTAGCGGGGGCTGGGATACGCAGTATTTT
CDR3 protein: CASSAAGTSGGWDTQYF

D gene: -
J gene: TRBJ2-1
V gene: TRBV6-5
clone size: -
CDR3 DNA: TGTGCCAGCGGGGGGGCCAGGGATGAGCAGTTCTTC
CDR3 protein: CASGGARDEQFF

D gene: -
J gene: TRBJ1-1
V gene: TRBV7-9
clone size: -
CDR3 DNA: TGTGCCAGCAGCTTACGGGGAAGAGGCACTGAAGCTTTCTTT
CDR3 protein: CASSLRGRGTEAFF

D gene: -
J gene: TRBJ1-4
V gene: TRBV7-9
clone size: once
CDR3 DNA: TGTGCCAGCAGCCGTTACGAGGATGAAAAACTGTTTTTT
CDR3 protein: CASSRYEDEKLFF

D gene: -
J gene: TRBJ1-1
V gene: TRBV20-1
clone size: -
CDR3 DNA: TGCAGTGCGCCACAGGACACTGAAGCTTTCTTT
CDR3 protein: CSAPQDTEAFF

D gene: TRBD1
J gene: TRBJ1-1
V gene: TRBV7-9
clone size: -
CDR3 DNA: TGTGCCAGCAGCCACCGGGACAGGGGCAGCACTGAAGCTTTCTTT
CDR3 protein: CASSHRDRGSTEAFF

D gene: -
J gene: TRBJ2-7
V gene: TRBV6-1
clone size: -
CDR3 DNA: TGTGCCAGCAGTGAAAGCCCAACAGGGTCCTACGAGCAGTACTTC
CDR3 protein: CASSESPTGSYEQYF

D gene: -
J gene: TRBJ1-6
V gene: TRBV4-1
clone size: -
CDR3 DNA: TGCGCCAGCAGCCCCCCGAGGCGGGGTAATTCACCCCTCCACTTT
CDR3 protein: CASSPPRRGNSPLHF

D gene: TRBD2
J gene: TRBJ2-3
V gene: TRBV9
clone size: -
CDR3 DNA: TGTGCCAGCAGCTCCCTAGCGGGGAGTCGAGATACGCAGTATTTT
CDR3 protein: CASSSLAGSRDTQYF

D gene: TRBD1
J gene: TRBJ2-1
V gene: TRBV29-1
clone size: -
CDR3 DNA: TGCAGATATAGGGACAGCATCTACAATGAGCAGTTCTTC
CDR3 protein: CRYRDSIYNEQFF

D gene: -
J gene: TRBJ1-5
V gene: TRBV6-2/TRBV6-3
clone size: -
CDR3 DNA: TGTGCCAGCAGTTATTTTCTGCGACAGGACAATCAGCCCCAGCATTTT
CDR3 protein: CASSYFLRQDNQPQHF

D gene: TRBD1
J gene: TRBJ1-1
V gene: TRBV10-3
clone size: -
CDR3 DNA: TGTGCCACAGAGGGGGCACTGGACACTGAAGCTTTCTTT
CDR3 protein: CATEGALDTEAFF

D gene: TRBD1
J gene: TRBJ1-5
V gene: TRBV11-2
clone size: -
CDR3 DNA: TGTGCCAGCAGCTTAGGAATGACAGGGGGTAAAAGCAATCAGCCCCAGCATTTT
CDR3 protein: CASSLGMTGGKSNQPQHF

D gene: -
J gene: TRBJ1-2
V gene: TRBV19
clone size: -
CDR3 DNA: TGTGCCAGTAGTATTGCGGGGGGCCCCAGCCCCTATGGCTACACCTTC
CDR3 protein: CASSIAGGPSPYGYTF

D gene: -
J gene: TRBJ2-3
V gene: TRBV9
clone size: -
CDR3 DNA: TGTGCCAGCAGCGTCCCTAGTGGGACTAGCACAGATACGCAGTATTTT
CDR3 protein: CASSVPSGTSTDTQYF

D gene: TRBD2
J gene: TRBJ2-1
V gene: TRBV6-5
clone size: -
CDR3 DNA: TGTGCCAGCAGTTACGGACTAGAGTACGATGAGCAGTTCTTC
CDR3 protein: CASSYGLEYDEQFF

D gene: -
J gene: TRBJ2-7
V gene: TRBV4-1
clone size: -
CDR3 DNA: TGCGCCAGCAGCCAGAACAGAGCCTACGAGCAGTACTTC
CDR3 protein: CASSQNRAYEQYF

D gene: TRBD2
J gene: TRBJ2-1
V gene: TRBV7-2
clone size: -
CDR3 DNA: TGTGCCAGCAGCTTAGTATGGCGGGGGGGCCAGGGGACCTACAATGAGCAGTTCTTC
CDR3 protein: CASSLVWRGGQGTYNEQFF

D gene: -
J gene: TRBJ2-7
V gene: TRBV7-2
clone size: -
CDR3 DNA: TGTGCCAGCAGCACCGAGGGTGGACCAACCTACGAGCAGTACTTC
CDR3 protein: CASSTEGGPTYEQYF

D gene: -
J gene: TRBJ1-1
V gene: TRBV29-1
clone size: -
CDR3 DNA: TGCAGCGATTGGGGAGGGCAGGGAGGTGCTTTCTTT
CDR3 protein: CSDWGGQGGAFF

D gene: -
J gene: TRBJ2-5
V gene: TRBV6-5
clone size: -
CDR3 DNA: TGTGCCAGCAGTTCAGGGCCGGGCACCTCCCCTGGGACCCAGTACTTC
CDR3 protein: CASSSGPGTSPGTQYF

D gene: -
J gene: TRBJ1-2
V gene: TRBV6-5
clone size: -
CDR3 DNA: TGTGCCAGCAGTCCCTCCCTAGGAGGGGGCTACACCTTC
CDR3 protein: CASSPSLGGGYTF

D gene: -
J gene: TRBJ1-2
V gene: TRBV9
clone size: -
CDR3 DNA: TGTGCCAGCAGCGTACCTGGGAGTGGCTATGGCTACACCTTC
CDR3 protein: CASSVPGSGYGYTF